This is a list of T cell receptor beta chains from one sample in a study of shared clonotypes between healthy human individuals. Clones were sequenced by immunoSEQ multiplex PCR, and TCRdb holds only the in-frame ones, with some missing. The top ten hold about 34% of the sample, which has roughly 720,000 clones, roughly 87% seen once. Sequenced sample: memory CD8+ T cells from PBMCs. These receptors originate from a man younger than 35 in good health. Some clones in this sample may be carry-over from other donors' samples. Both conserved end residues are part of each CDR3. The D gene is left open where the match is weak. Where a row states a size, it is once, few, many or the class of an expanded clone; other rows omit it.

D gene: NA
V gene: TRBV7-3
J gene: TRBJ2-1
clone size: NA
CDR3 DNA: TGTGCCAGCAGCCCCGCATGGGCACTAGGCAATGAGCAGTTCTTC
CDR3 protein: CASSPAWALGNEQFF

D gene: TRBD1
V gene: TRBV7-3
J gene: TRBJ2-7
clone size: NA
CDR3 DNA: TGTGCCAGCAGCTGGACAGGGGGAGACGAGCAGTACTTC
CDR3 protein: CASSWTGGDEQYF

D gene: NA
V gene: TRBV28
J gene: TRBJ2-7
clone size: once
CDR3 DNA: TGTGCCAGCAGGGGGGGCCCCGAAAACAGGGCCTCCTACGAGCAGTACTTC
CDR3 protein: CASRGGPENRASYEQYF

D gene: TRBD2
V gene: TRBV29-1
J gene: TRBJ2-7
clone size: NA
CDR3 DNA: TGCAGCCGAAGGACTAGCTGGGCTGATGAGCAGTACTTC
CDR3 protein: CSRRTSWADEQYF

D gene: NA
V gene: TRBV19
J gene: TRBJ2-7
clone size: few
CDR3 DNA: TGTGCCAGTAGTCCCTCGAGGGGCGCCCCGTACGAGCAGTACTTC
CDR3 protein: CASSPSRGAPYEQYF

D gene: NA
V gene: TRBV20-1
J gene: TRBJ2-7
clone size: NA
CDR3 DNA: TGCAGTGCTTGGGGTTCCCACGAGCAGTACTTC
CDR3 protein: CSAWGSHEQYF

D gene: TRBD1
V gene: TRBV7-8
J gene: TRBJ1-1
clone size: NA
CDR3 DNA: TGTGCCAGCAGCTTACTGACAGGGGACATCGACACTGAAGCTTTCTTT
CDR3 protein: CASSLLTGDIDTEAFF

D gene: TRBD2
V gene: TRBV4-1
J gene: TRBJ2-5
clone size: NA
CDR3 DNA: TGCGCCAGCAGCCAAGTGGGCGGGGTAGCGGGAGGTAGGGAGACCCAGTACTTC
CDR3 protein: CASSQVGGVAGGRETQYF

D gene: NA
V gene: TRBV5-6
J gene: TRBJ1-2
clone size: NA
CDR3 DNA: TGTGCCAGCAGCTTGTTACAGGGAAGTGGCTACACCTTC
CDR3 protein: CASSLLQGSGYTF

D gene: NA
V gene: TRBV28
J gene: TRBJ1-2
clone size: NA
CDR3 DNA: TGTGCCAGCAGTCCCGACAGAACCAGAAGCCCTAACTATGGCTACACCTTC
CDR3 protein: CASSPDRTRSPNYGYTF

D gene: NA
V gene: TRBV27
J gene: TRBJ1-2
clone size: NA
CDR3 DNA: TGTGCCAGCAGTTTACGTGCCAGTTCTTCTAACTATGGCTACACCTTC
CDR3 protein: CASSLRASSSNYGYTF

D gene: NA
V gene: TRBV25-1
J gene: TRBJ1-3
clone size: NA
CDR3 DNA: TGTGCCAGCAGTGGAAGCTCTGGAAACACCATATATTTT
CDR3 protein: CASSGSSGNTIYF

D gene: NA
V gene: TRBV28
J gene: TRBJ2-7
clone size: NA
CDR3 DNA: TGTGCCAGCAGGGACATCTACGAGCAGTACTTC
CDR3 protein: CASRDIYEQYF

D gene: NA
V gene: TRBV7-2
J gene: TRBJ2-7
clone size: NA
CDR3 DNA: TGTGCCAGCAGCTTAGGAACGCAATACTACGAGCAGTACTTC
CDR3 protein: CASSLGTQYYEQYF

D gene: NA
V gene: TRBV27
J gene: TRBJ2-1
clone size: NA
CDR3 DNA: TGTGCCAGCAGTTTCGTTTTTAGACGGAGGGGGTACAATGAGCAGTTCTTC
CDR3 protein: CASSFVFRRRGYNEQFF

D gene: NA
V gene: TRBV4-1
J gene: TRBJ1-5
clone size: NA
CDR3 DNA: TGCGCCAGCAGCCAAGATTGGGGAGGTCAGCCCCAGCATTTT
CDR3 protein: CASSQDWGGQPQHF

D gene: NA
V gene: TRBV4-1
J gene: TRBJ2-1
clone size: NA
CDR3 DNA: TGCGCCAGCAGCCAAGGTTATCTCAGAAGAGGTGAGCAGTTCTTC
CDR3 protein: CASSQGYLRRGEQFF

D gene: NA
V gene: TRBV7-8
J gene: TRBJ1-2
clone size: NA
CDR3 DNA: TGTGCCAGCAGCTTAATGAGGACCGAACGACCCCTCTATGGCTACACCTTC
CDR3 protein: CASSLMRTERPLYGYTF

D gene: TRBD2
V gene: TRBV7-3
J gene: TRBJ2-7
clone size: once
CDR3 DNA: TGTGCCAGCAGCTTTTTCTCGGGAGGGACCTACGAGCAGTACTTC
CDR3 protein: CASSFFSGGTYEQYF

D gene: NA
V gene: TRBV4-3
J gene: TRBJ1-1
clone size: NA
CDR3 DNA: TGCGCCAGCAGCCCTACCGAACGGGGCCATTACACTGAAGCTTTCTTT
CDR3 protein: CASSPTERGHYTEAFF

D gene: NA
V gene: TRBV7-9
J gene: TRBJ2-1
clone size: NA
CDR3 DNA: TGTGCCAGCAGGCCGCCCGCGGACGGGCAGTTCTTC
CDR3 protein: CASRPPADGQFF

D gene: TRBD2
V gene: TRBV5-4
J gene: TRBJ2-5
clone size: NA
CDR3 DNA: TGTGCCAGCAGCGAGCCTAGCGGGCAAGAGACCCAGTACTTC
CDR3 protein: CASSEPSGQETQYF

D gene: NA
V gene: TRBV7-2
J gene: TRBJ2-3
clone size: NA
CDR3 DNA: TGTGCCAGCAGCTTACGGCTCGGCACAGATACGCAGTATTTT
CDR3 protein: CASSLRLGTDTQYF

D gene: TRBD1
V gene: TRBV19
J gene: TRBJ1-3
clone size: NA
CDR3 DNA: TGTGCCAGTAGTATCCATGGACAGGGGGTGTTTATTACTGGAAACACCATATATTTT
CDR3 protein: CASSIHGQGVFITGNTIYF

D gene: NA
V gene: TRBV5-4
J gene: TRBJ1-1
clone size: NA
CDR3 DNA: TGTGCCAGCAGCTTCGGCCCGTCCCCCCCACTGGACACTGAAGCTTTCTTT
CDR3 protein: CASSFGPSPPLDTEAFF

D gene: TRBD1
V gene: TRBV5-1
J gene: TRBJ2-7
clone size: NA
CDR3 DNA: TGCGCCAGCAGCTTGTTTGGCCGGACAGGGTTCGACGAGCAGTACTTC
CDR3 protein: CASSLFGRTGFDEQYF

D gene: TRBD1
V gene: TRBV29-1
J gene: TRBJ2-7
clone size: NA
CDR3 DNA: TGCAGCGTTAGGACAGGGTCCTACGAGCAGTACTTC
CDR3 protein: CSVRTGSYEQYF

D gene: NA
V gene: TRBV6-1
J gene: TRBJ2-7
clone size: NA
CDR3 DNA: TGTGCCAGCAGCTCGGGGGACTACGAGCAGTACTTC
CDR3 protein: CASSSGDYEQYF

D gene: NA
V gene: TRBV28
J gene: TRBJ1-1
clone size: NA
CDR3 DNA: TGTGCCAGCAGTTCGGCAGGGCGGAACACTGAAGCTTTCTTT
CDR3 protein: CASSSAGRNTEAFF

D gene: TRBD1
V gene: TRBV10-1
J gene: TRBJ2-7
clone size: NA
CDR3 DNA: TGCGCCAACCGAACCCCGGGACAGGGGGCGAAGGTGCGTTTCGAGCAGTACTTC
CDR3 protein: CANRTPGQGAKVRFEQYF

D gene: NA
V gene: TRBV11-2
J gene: TRBJ2-3
clone size: NA
CDR3 DNA: TGTGCCAGCAGCTTAGGGACCACAGATACGCAGTATTTT
CDR3 protein: CASSLGTTDTQYF

D gene: TRBD1
V gene: TRBV6-1
J gene: TRBJ2-1
clone size: NA
CDR3 DNA: TGTGCCAGCACTCAGACAGGGTGGGGCCTTAATGAGCAGTTCTTC
CDR3 protein: CASTQTGWGLNEQFF

D gene: NA
V gene: TRBV5-1
J gene: TRBJ1-1
clone size: once
CDR3 DNA: TGCGCCAGCAGCTTTCTGGGACCGAACACTGAAGCTTTCTTT
CDR3 protein: CASSFLGPNTEAFF

D gene: NA
V gene: TRBV9
J gene: TRBJ1-4
clone size: few
CDR3 DNA: TGTGCCAGCAGCGCCAAGCGACAGGACGGAAAACTGTTTTTT
CDR3 protein: CASSAKRQDGKLFF

D gene: NA
V gene: TRBV25-1
J gene: TRBJ1-2
clone size: NA
CDR3 DNA: TGTGCCACCTGGACGGTCCCATGGGGCTACACCTTC
CDR3 protein: CATWTVPWGYTF

D gene: TRBD1
V gene: TRBV27
J gene: TRBJ1-1
clone size: NA
CDR3 DNA: TGTGCCAGCAGTTTATCGTACGGGACAGGCAACACTGAAGCTTTCTTT
CDR3 protein: CASSLSYGTGNTEAFF

D gene: TRBD1
V gene: TRBV5-1
J gene: TRBJ2-6
clone size: NA
CDR3 DNA: TGCGCCAGCACCCAGTCCCGACAGGGGGCCTCTGGGGCCAACGTCCTGACTTTC
CDR3 protein: CASTQSRQGASGANVLTF

D gene: NA
V gene: TRBV15
J gene: TRBJ2-5
clone size: NA
CDR3 DNA: TGTGCCACCAGCAGAGATAAGGGGAAAGAGACCCAGTACTTC
CDR3 protein: CATSRDKGKETQYF

D gene: NA
V gene: TRBV9
J gene: TRBJ2-2
clone size: NA
CDR3 DNA: TGTGCCAGCAGCACCCCCCTGGGCGTCAAGGACACCGGGGAGCTGTTTTTT
CDR3 protein: CASSTPLGVKDTGELFF

D gene: TRBD1
V gene: TRBV5-1
J gene: TRBJ1-1
clone size: once
CDR3 DNA: TGCGCCAGCAGCTTGGAAGGTGTGTGGGACAGAAACACTGAAGCTTTCTTT
CDR3 protein: CASSLEGVWDRNTEAFF

D gene: NA
V gene: TRBV28
J gene: TRBJ2-5
clone size: NA
CDR3 DNA: TGTGCCAGCATGGAGGCAGGACCACGAGAGACCCAGTACTTC
CDR3 protein: CASMEAGPRETQYF

D gene: TRBD1
V gene: TRBV19
J gene: TRBJ2-7
clone size: NA
CDR3 DNA: TGTGCCAGTAGCAGCGGGACAGGGAATTCCTACGAGCAGTACTTC
CDR3 protein: CASSSGTGNSYEQYF

D gene: NA
V gene: TRBV27
J gene: TRBJ1-5
clone size: NA
CDR3 DNA: TGTGCCAGCAGTTTAACGGGGAGTCAGCCCCAGCATTTT
CDR3 protein: CASSLTGSQPQHF

D gene: NA
V gene: TRBV9
J gene: TRBJ1-3
clone size: few
CDR3 DNA: TGTGCCAGCAGCGTCACAAAAGCTCTAGACGTGAACACCATATATTTT
CDR3 protein: CASSVTKALDVNTIYF

D gene: TRBD2
V gene: TRBV27
J gene: TRBJ2-7
clone size: NA
CDR3 DNA: TGTGCCAGCAGTCCCATTCCGGGAGGCCCGACCTACGAGCAGTACTTC
CDR3 protein: CASSPIPGGPTYEQYF

D gene: NA
V gene: TRBV15
J gene: TRBJ1-4
clone size: NA
CDR3 DNA: TGTGCCACCAGCAGACTGGCAGCGGTGGATGGGGAAAAACTGTTTTTT
CDR3 protein: CATSRLAAVDGEKLFF

D gene: TRBD2
V gene: TRBV9
J gene: TRBJ2-2
clone size: NA
CDR3 DNA: TGTGCCAGCAGCGTAGATTGGCGGGGGAGGACCTCCACGACCGGGGAGCTGTTTTTT
CDR3 protein: CASSVDWRGRTSTTGELFF

D gene: TRBD2
V gene: TRBV30
J gene: TRBJ2-7
clone size: NA
CDR3 DNA: TGTGCCTGGAATCAGGGTACTAGCGGGAGGACGTGGGAGCAGTACTTC
CDR3 protein: CAWNQGTSGRTWEQYF

D gene: TRBD2
V gene: TRBV2
J gene: TRBJ2-6
clone size: NA
CDR3 DNA: TGTGCCAGCAGATCTCAAGCGGGAGGGGCTGGGGCCAACGTCCTGACTTTC
CDR3 protein: CASRSQAGGAGANVLTF

D gene: TRBD2
V gene: TRBV7-2
J gene: TRBJ2-5
clone size: NA
CDR3 DNA: TGTGCCAGCAGCCTATGGCGGGGGGAGACCCAGTACTTC
CDR3 protein: CASSLWRGETQYF

D gene: TRBD2
V gene: TRBV13
J gene: TRBJ2-2
clone size: NA
CDR3 DNA: TGTGCCAGCAGCTCAGGACTAGCGGGAGTTAGCGGGGAGCTGTTTTTT
CDR3 protein: CASSSGLAGVSGELFF

D gene: NA
V gene: TRBV6-1
J gene: TRBJ2-1
clone size: NA
CDR3 DNA: TGTGCCAGCAGTGAAGTTTACACTTACAATGAGCAGTTCTTC
CDR3 protein: CASSEVYTYNEQFF

D gene: NA
V gene: TRBV6-5
J gene: TRBJ1-4
clone size: NA
CDR3 DNA: TGTGCCAGCAGGCCGGGAACCGATAATGAAAAACTGTTTTTT
CDR3 protein: CASRPGTDNEKLFF

D gene: TRBD1
V gene: TRBV5-1
J gene: TRBJ2-5
clone size: NA
CDR3 DNA: TGCGCCAGCAGCTTGAGGGCCCTGAGACAGGGGTCGGAAGAGACCCAGTACTTC
CDR3 protein: CASSLRALRQGSEETQYF

D gene: NA
V gene: TRBV7-8
J gene: TRBJ1-5
clone size: NA
CDR3 DNA: TGTGCCAGCACCAAAGAACGGGGCAGGGGTGATCAGCCCCAGCATTTT
CDR3 protein: CASTKERGRGDQPQHF

D gene: NA
V gene: TRBV5-1
J gene: TRBJ1-1
clone size: many
CDR3 DNA: TGCGCCAGCAGCTTGGACACGAACACTGAAGCTTTCTTT
CDR3 protein: CASSLDTNTEAFF

D gene: NA
V gene: TRBV13
J gene: TRBJ2-3
clone size: NA
CDR3 DNA: TGTGCCAGCAGTCCCCTAGCCCTTACAGATACGCAGTATTTT
CDR3 protein: CASSPLALTDTQYF